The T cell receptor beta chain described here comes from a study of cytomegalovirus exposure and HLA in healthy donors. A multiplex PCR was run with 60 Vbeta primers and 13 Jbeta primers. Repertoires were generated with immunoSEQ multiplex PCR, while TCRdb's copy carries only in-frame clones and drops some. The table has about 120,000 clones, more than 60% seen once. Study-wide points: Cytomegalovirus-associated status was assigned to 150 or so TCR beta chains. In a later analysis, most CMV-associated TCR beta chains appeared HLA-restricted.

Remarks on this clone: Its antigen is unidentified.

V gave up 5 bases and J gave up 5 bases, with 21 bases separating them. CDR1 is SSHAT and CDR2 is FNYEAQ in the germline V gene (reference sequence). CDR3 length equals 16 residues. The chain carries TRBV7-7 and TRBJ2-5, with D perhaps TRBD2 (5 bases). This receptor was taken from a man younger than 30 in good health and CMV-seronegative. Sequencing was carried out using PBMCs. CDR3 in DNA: TGTGCCAGCAGCCCAGAGGGAGCTCGGGTCTGGGAGACCCAGTACTTC. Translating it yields CASSPEGARVWETQYF.